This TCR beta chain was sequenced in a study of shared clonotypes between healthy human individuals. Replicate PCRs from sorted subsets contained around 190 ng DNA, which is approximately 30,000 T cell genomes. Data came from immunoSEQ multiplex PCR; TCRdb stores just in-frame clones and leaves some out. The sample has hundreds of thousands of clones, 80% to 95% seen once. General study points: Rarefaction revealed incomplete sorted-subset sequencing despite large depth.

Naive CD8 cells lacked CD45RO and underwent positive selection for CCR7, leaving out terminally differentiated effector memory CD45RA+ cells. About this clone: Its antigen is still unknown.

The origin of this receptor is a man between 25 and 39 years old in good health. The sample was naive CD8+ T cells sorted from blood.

CDR3 protein: CASSSGQGLAYEQYF. The CDR3 nucleotides read TGTGCCAGCAGCTCTGGACAGGGGTTGGCATACGAGCAGTACTTC. The chain joins TRBV5-4 to TRBJ2-7; TRBD1 matches at 9 bases. From germline, CDR1 is SGHNT and CDR2 YYREEE (reference sequence). The CDR3 covers 15 residues. The J segment lost 4 bases and the V segment lost 3 bases, leaving 8 bases of the junction unmatched.